One and the same sample provided the 11 T cell receptor beta chains below, sequenced in a study of breast tumors, draining lymph nodes, adjacent tissues. Axillary draining lymph nodes of breast cancer patients supplied the node samples. TCRdb re-analysed the multiplex PCR reads in MiXCR, keeping a single row per CDR3 protein. The sample records over 250,000 distinct CDR3 sequences, around 31% being singletons. The sequenced material came from axillary lymph node tissue. All receptors derive from a female donor with breast cancer. Some clones in this sample may be carry-over from other donors' samples.

In this sample, this clonotype turned up many times. The V and J genes are TRBV4-3 and TRBJ2-1; possible D gene TRBD2, 5 bases. The CDR3 length is 13 residues. Germline V gene lookup returns CDR1 LGHNA and CDR2 YSLEER. V shed 1 base and J shed 6 bases, with 7 bases lying between them. CDR3 residues: CASSQGTFNEQFF. Written as DNA, the CDR3 is TGCGCCAGCAGCCAAGGGACTTTCAATGAGCAGTTCTTC.

At least ten counts were recorded for this clonotype. In DNA, the CDR3 is TGTGCCACCAGTGATGCTAGCGTCTCCTACAATGAGCAGTTCTTC. Encoded protein: CATSDASVSYNEQFF. The chain has TRBV24-1 and TRBJ2-1; weak D call: TRBD2 (6 bases). Germline V CDR1 and CDR2: KGHDR, SFDVKD. The CDR3 totals 15 residues. Trimming took off 3 bases at V and 0 bases at J, with 8 bases between the two ends.

Many counts were recorded for this clonotype. The chain recombines TRBV12-3 or TRBV12-4 with TRBJ2-7; unclear D gene. The V and J ends lost 7 bases and 2 bases respectively, with 15 bases between them. This CDR3 is 14 amino acids long. The chain's CDR3 is CASTRDPRAYEQYF. CDR3 nucleotide sequence: TGTGCCAGCACCAGAGACCCACGGGCCTACGAGCAGTACTTC.

At least ten counts were recorded for this clonotype. This rearrangement joins TRBV29-1 to TRBJ2-7, with D possibly TRBD2 on 5 matching bases. This CDR3 comprises 13 residues. The V gene's germline CDR1 is SQVTM and CDR2 ANQGSEA. Trimming took off 6 bases at V and 4 bases at J, with 16 bases between the two ends. The CDR3 region has the DNA TGCAGCGTCACAGTGGCGGGCCCTTACGAGCAGTACTTC. Translated: CSVTVAGPYEQYF.

In the case of this clonotype: This clone may be a read error of a much larger clone one base away. This chain uses TRBV7-9 with TRBJ2-1, with D unclear. The V gene's germline CDR1 is SEHNR and CDR2 FQNEAQ (reference sequence). Trimming took off 5 bases at V and 6 bases at J, with 8 bases between the two ends. The CDR3 runs 12 residues. CDR3 amino acids: CASSPLPNEQFF. The CDR3 DNA reads TGTGCCAGCAGCCCTCTTCCCAATGAGCAGTTCTTC.

This clonotype occurred a few times. A much larger clone lies a single base off, so this may be a read error. Because the CDR3 is missing its conserved closing phenylalanine or tryptophan, this is likely a read error. This chain uses TRBV7-3 with TRBJ2-7; the D gene is possibly TRBD2 (5 bases). Trimming shortened V by 5 bases and J by 2 bases, and 13 bases separated the two germline ends. The germline V gene has CDR1 SGHTA and CDR2 FQGTGA. The CDR3 has 14 amino acids. CDR3 loop: CASSKEPGTYEQYL. The CDR3 nucleotides read TGTGCCAGCAGCAAAGAGCCGGGAACCTACGAGCAGTACCTC.

A note on this clonotype: A much bigger clone sits one base away, suggesting this may be a read error. The chain combines TRBV5-4 with TRBJ2-7; D is perhaps TRBD2 (5 bases). The V gene's germline CDR1 is SGHNT and CDR2 YYREEE (reference sequence). The CDR3 runs to 13 residues. The CDR3, as DNA: TGTGCCAGCAGCATACTAGAAACCTACGTGCAGTACTTC. Its translation: CASSILETYVQYF.

This clonotype was counted at least ten times. This chain uses TRBV25-1 with TRBJ2-2; D ambiguous. Trimming left V 6 bases short and J 6 bases short, with 8 bases between. The CDR3 contains 12 residues. Germline V CDR1 and CDR2: MGHDK, SYGVNS. The CDR3: CASRQLSGELFF. CDR3 nucleotides: TGTGCCAGCAGGCAACTTTCCGGGGAGCTGTTTTTT.

This clonotype was picked up one time. Just one base apart from a much larger clone, this may be a read error. The J gene is TRBJ2-7, the V gene TRBV30; possibly TRBD1 for D (6 bases). Germline CDR1 and CDR2: GTSNPN and SVGIG (reference sequence). The CDR3 consists of 12 residues. V was shortened by 5 bases and J by 3 bases, with 11 bases between the two germline ends. The CDR3 region has the DNA TGTGCCTGGGGACAGAGCATCTACGAGCAGTACTTC. This sequence encodes CAWGQSIYEQYF. Supplemented by reference TRBV30 and TRBJ2-7, the full variable domain reads SQTIHQWPATLVQPVGSPLSLECTVEGTSNPNLYWYRQAAGRGLQLLFYSVGIGQISSEVPQNLSASRPQDRQFILSSKKLLLSDSGFYLCAWGQSIYEQYFGPGTRLTVT.

This clonotype was seen once. V and J are TRBV12-3 or TRBV12-4 and TRBJ2-5, with D possibly being TRBD1 (5 bases). V was shortened by 6 bases and J by 11 bases, with 13 bases between the two germline ends. The CDR3 runs to 11 residues. In DNA form, the CDR3 reads TGTGCCAGCAGCCTTATAGGGGTACAGTACTTC. Translation gives CASSLIGVQYF.

The chain links TRBV10-3 to TRBJ2-6; 8 bases map to TRBD1. V lost 2 bases to trimming and J lost 2 bases; unmatched junction nucleotides: 2. The CDR3 extends over 16 amino acids. Germline V gene data show CDR1 as ENHRY and CDR2 as SYGVKD. The CDR3 region is CAISEGQGPGANVLTF. DNA of the CDR3: TGTGCCATCAGTGAGGGACAGGGCCCTGGGGCCAACGTCCTGACTTTC.